This TCR beta chain was observed in a study of early T cells in non-severe SARS-CoV-2 infection. Study overall: The chains were unpaired, and the sequenced material was bulk RNA from unsorted whole blood. Study-level findings and limits: There was a bias toward anti-spike CD8 responses in VDJdb matching, which missed private and CD4 specificities.

This clonotype was observed a few times. What it binds is not known. The CDR3 length is 14 residues. From germline, CDR1 is SGHRS and CDR2 YFSETQ. V was cut by 2 bases and J by 8 bases, with 13 bases left in between. Individual cDNA molecules were tagged with unique molecular identifiers, the study reported. Each CDR3 protein gets one entry after TCRdb re-called the 5' RACE reads with MiXCR. The data contain around 78,000 distinct CDR3 sequences, about 14% of them singletons. The sequence came from an adult who was a healthcare worker with PCR-confirmed SARS-CoV-2 infection or an uninfected control (not recorded which). The chain combines TRBV5-1 with TRBJ1-4, with D perhaps TRBD1 (5 bases). The specimen sequenced was whole blood. The CDR3 is CASSFGQGGEKLFF. The CDR3 DNA sequence: TGCGCCAGCAGCTTTGGCCAGGGTGGAGAAAAACTGTTTTTT.